The next 26 T cell receptor beta chains were all read from a single sample in a study of naive and memory T cell subsets. An equimolar mix of two oligonucleotides served as the beta constant-region primer for TRBC1 and TRBC2. Ligated cDNA was amplified by four rounds of PCR with nested alpha and beta constant-region primers and SP2. TCRdb recomputed calls from the UMI-ligation and nested PCR reads with MiXCR, one row per CDR3 protein. Among some 83,000 distinct CDR3 sequences listed, approximately 9.2% were seen once. Material for sequencing was naive CD8+ T cells from blood. The receptors originated from a human donor in good health.

The table lists this clonotype with a few counts. The V and J genes are TRBV4-3 and TRBJ1-4; D not resolved. V was shortened by 1 base and J by 7 bases, with 13 bases between the two germline ends. The CDR3 runs to 15 residues. The germline gives CDR1 LGHNA, CDR2 YSLEER. The CDR3 nucleotides read TGCGCCAGCAGCCAAGTATCCGGTTTAGGTGAAAAACTGTTTTTT. Protein sequence: CASSQVSGLGEKLFF.

V gene TRBV7-9 combines with J gene TRBJ2-2; D may be TRBD2 (5 bases). Germline CDR1 reads SEHNR; CDR2 reads FQNEAQ (reference sequence). The CDR3 consists of 17 residues. The V and J ends lost 4 bases and 5 bases respectively, with 20 bases between them. In nucleotides, the CDR3 is TGTGCCAGCAGCTCCCGCCCAAGCCAGACTACAACCGGGGAGCTGTTTTTT. As protein: CASSSRPSQTTTGELFF.

This clonotype has just a few counts. The rearrangement joins TRBV10-3 to TRBJ2-1; TRBD2 is a possible D gene (6 bases). The germline V gene encodes CDR1 ENHRY and CDR2 SYGVKD. The V and J ends lost 4 bases and 8 bases respectively, with 18 bases between them. This CDR3 contains 15 residues. CDR3 nucleotides: TGTGCCATCAGTGGGCCCGGCTACGGCGGGGATGAGCAGTTCTTC. This encodes CAISGPGYGGDEQFF.

This clonotype has at least ten counts. The chain couples TRBV10-3 to TRBJ2-7; TRBD1 matches 7 bases. CDR1 and CDR2 (germline): ENHRY, SYGVKD. This CDR3 comprises 12 residues. Germline trimming cut 6 bases from V and 4 bases from J; bases unmatched to any gene: 3. As DNA, the CDR3 is TGTGCCATCAGGGGGGACAGTTACGAGCAGTACTTC. Translated: CAIRGDSYEQYF.

The sample holds a few counts of this clonotype. The chain carries TRBV29-1 and TRBJ1-2, with D perhaps TRBD1 (6 bases). Trimming removed 5 bases from V and 4 bases from J, with 17 bases in between. This CDR3 region has 14 residues. The germline V gene encodes CDR1 SQVTM and CDR2 ANQGSEA. The CDR3 DNA reads TGCAGCGTTTTCCGACAGGATTGGGTCTATGGCTACACCTTC. This sequence encodes CSVFRQDWVYGYTF. The whole variable domain, filled in from reference TRBV29-1 and TRBJ1-2, reads SAVISQKPSRDICQRGTSLTIQCQVDSQVTMMFWYRQQPGQSLTLIATANQGSEATYESGFVIDKFPISRPNLTFSTLTVSNMSPEDSSIYLCSVFRQDWVYGYTFGSGTRLTVV.

The V and J genes are TRBV29-1 and TRBJ2-7; 15 nucleotides agree with TRBD2. The CDR3 spans 16 residues. V was clipped by 3 bases and J by 1 base; unmatched bases: 4. In germline, CDR1 is SQVTM, CDR2 ANQGSEA. Written as DNA, the CDR3 is TGCAGCGTTGATGGGGGACTAGCGGGAGGTTCCTACGAGCAGTACTTC. Translating it yields CSVDGGLAGGSYEQYF.

In its sample, this clonotype was seen many times. The CDR3: CSGGEGDGELFF. The CDR3 coding sequence is TGCAGCGGCGGGGAAGGTGACGGGGAGCTGTTTTTT. The chain carries TRBV29-1 and TRBJ2-2; weak D call: TRBD2 (6 bases). V was cut by 7 bases and J by 7 bases, with 13 bases left in between. The germline V gene encodes CDR1 SQVTM and CDR2 ANQGSEA. The CDR3 length is 12 residues.

This clonotype was observed at least ten times. The chain recombines TRBV4-1 with TRBJ2-7, with D hard to call. CDR3 length: 15 residues. Germline V gives CDR1 MGHRA, CDR2 YSYEKL. With 1 base removed from V and 7 bases from J, the gap between germline ends came to 17 bases. The CDR3 region is CASSQGDGYGWEQYF. The CDR3 DNA follows: TGCGCCAGCAGCCAAGGCGACGGGTACGGATGGGAGCAGTACTTC.

The table lists this clonotype with a few counts. This rearrangement joins TRBV20-1 to TRBJ2-5; 8 bases line up with TRBD2. This CDR3 spans 18 amino acids. The germline gives CDR1 DFQATT, CDR2 SNEGSKA (reference sequence). V lost 0 bases and J lost 3; bases outside the gene matches: 15. Here the CDR3 reads CSARDLGLVGFLEETQYF. CDR3 sequence (DNA): TGCAGTGCTAGAGATCTGGGACTAGTGGGATTCTTGGAAGAGACCCAGTACTTC.

J is TRBJ1-5 and V is TRBV30; TRBD1 might be the D (6 bases). Germline loops: CDR1 GTSNPN, CDR2 SVGIG (reference sequence). V was trimmed by 2 bases and J by 9 bases, leaving 20 bases between them. The CDR3 has 15 amino acids. The CDR3 sequence: CAWSPPDRPKAPQHF. In DNA, the CDR3 is TGTGCCTGGAGTCCGCCCGACAGGCCGAAGGCGCCCCAGCATTTT.

This clonotype was seen more than once but under ten times. The chain carries TRBV7-2 and TRBJ1-4, with D hard to call. V lost 5 bases and J 8 bases, leaving 18 bases between the germline ends. The CDR3 is made up of 15 amino acids. Germline V gene sequence: CDR1 SGHTA, CDR2 FQGNSA. CDR3 loop: CASSTYTGPHEKLFF. DNA of the CDR3: TGTGCCAGCAGCACCTACACCGGGCCTCACGAAAAACTGTTTTTT.

This clonotype has at least ten counts. The chain links TRBV10-3 to TRBJ2-2, with D perhaps TRBD2 (6 bases). The CDR3 runs 15 residues. Germline V gene data show CDR1 as ENHRY and CDR2 as SYGVKD. V lost 4 bases and J 4 bases, leaving 13 bases between the germline ends. CDR3 residues: CAISVASASTGELFF. The CDR3 coding sequence is TGTGCCATCAGTGTGGCTAGCGCAAGCACCGGGGAGCTGTTTTTT.

The chain carries TRBV13 and TRBJ2-7; 8 nucleotides match TRBD2. The V gene end was trimmed by 9 bases and the J gene end by 2 bases; junction bases not matched to a gene: 12. Per germline, CDR1 PRHDT and CDR2 FYEKMQ (reference sequence). This CDR3 is 15 amino acids long. For the CDR3, the DNA is TGTGCCAGTGCCGGGAGGGGGACTGAAGCCTACGAGCAGTACTTC. Amino acids: CASAGRGTEAYEQYF.

This clonotype was picked up many times. This chain uses TRBV20-1 with TRBJ2-1; 7 bases are shared with TRBD2. This CDR3 spans 12 amino acids. CDR1 is DFQATT, CDR2 SNEGSKA, per germline (reference sequence). The V gene end was trimmed by 6 bases and the J gene end by 8 bases; junction bases not matched to a gene: 7. The CDR3 loop reads CSAVELADEQFF. In nucleotides, the CDR3 is TGCAGTGCCGTCGAGCTAGCGGATGAGCAGTTCTTC.

The CDR3 loop reads CASIDSGTSGHYSYNEQFF. The CDR3, as DNA: TGTGCCAGCATCGATTCCGGGACTAGCGGACACTACTCCTACAATGAGCAGTTCTTC. The rearrangement joins TRBV6-2 or TRBV6-3 to TRBJ2-1; 11 bases fit TRBD2. The germline CDR1 and CDR2 sequences are MNHEY and SVGEGT. V lost 7 bases, J lost 0 bases, and 14 bases stayed unmatched. The CDR3 consists of 19 residues.

This clonotype occurred a few times. V and J are TRBV12-3 or TRBV12-4 and TRBJ1-2; D is perhaps TRBD1 (6 bases). This CDR3 spans 11 amino acids. With 8 bases removed from V and 4 bases from J, the gap between germline ends came to 8 bases. CDR3: CASYRAYGYTF. Here the CDR3 DNA reads TGTGCCAGCTACAGGGCCTATGGCTACACCTTC.

The chain links TRBV4-1 to TRBJ2-3; 8 bases map to TRBD1. This CDR3 is built from 20 residues. V lost 0 bases to trimming and J lost 4 bases; unmatched junction nucleotides: 18. Germline assignment: CDR1 MGHRA and CDR2 YSYEKL. The CDR3 region is CASSQESRGRRPTGADTQYF. In nucleotides, the CDR3 is TGCGCCAGCAGCCAAGAATCCAGGGGGCGAAGACCCACCGGTGCAGATACGCAGTATTTT.

This clonotype has at least ten counts. This sequence joins TRBV27 and TRBJ2-1; D ambiguous. This CDR3 has 13 residues. Per the germline V gene, CDR1 is MNHEY and CDR2 is SMNVEV (reference sequence). V dropped 6 bases and J dropped 5 bases, with 11 bases sitting between them. The CDR3 loop is CASSVEINNEQFF. CDR3 coding DNA: TGTGCCAGCAGCGTGGAGATTAACAATGAGCAGTTCTTC.

This rearrangement joins TRBV29-1 to TRBJ2-1; D unclear. This CDR3 contains 13 residues. Germline values: CDR1 SQVTM, CDR2 ANQGSEA. The germline V and J ends were trimmed by 7 bases and 5 bases, with 15 bases remaining between them. The CDR3 region is CSGEGGNDNEQFF. CDR3 nucleotides: TGCAGCGGGGAAGGTGGGAATGACAATGAGCAGTTCTTC.

This clonotype has a count of ten or more. The gene calls are TRBV10-1 and TRBJ2-1; 8 bases match TRBD2. The V gene's germline CDR1 is WNHNN and CDR2 SYGVQD (reference sequence). The CDR3 contains 16 residues. With 0 bases clipped from V and 8 bases from J, the junction kept 9 bases outside the gene matches. The CDR3 reads CASSESGQRESDEQFF. The CDR3, as DNA: TGCGCCAGCAGTGAGTCCGGACAGCGGGAGTCCGATGAGCAGTTCTTC.

This clonotype was detected only a few times. This chain links TRBV11-2 with TRBJ1-2, with a tentative D call TRBD1 (6 bases). Trimming removed 8 bases from V and 2 bases from J, with 12 bases in between. CDR1 is SGHAT, CDR2 FQNNGV, per germline. This CDR3 has 13 residues. The DNA of the CDR3 is TGTGCCAGCCGGGGGGGGCCCAACTATGGCTACACCTTC. As protein: CASRGGPNYGYTF.

This clonotype was seen a few times. The chain recombines TRBV10-1 with TRBJ2-1; 10 nucleotides agree with TRBD1. Trimming cost V 4 bases and J 6 bases; bases outside gene matches: 6. From germline, CDR1 is WNHNN and CDR2 SYGVQD (reference sequence). This CDR3 contains 15 residues. CDR3 DNA sequence: TGCGCCAGCAGTGGGGGACAGGGGATTCGCAATGAGCAGTTCTTC. It is translated as CASSGGQGIRNEQFF.

In its sample, this clonotype was seen many times. The rearrangement links TRBV10-3 to TRBJ2-1; 11 bases line up with TRBD2. Per the germline V gene, CDR1 is ENHRY and CDR2 is SYGVKD. This CDR3 spans 18 amino acids. V shed 0 bases, J shed 8 bases, and the junction held 12 bases outside the gene matches. CDR3 DNA sequence: TGTGCCATCAGTGAGTCGAGCGAACTAGCGGGAGCGGGTGATGAGCAGTTCTTC. It translates to CAISESSELAGAGDEQFF.

Ten or more counts support this clonotype. This chain connects TRBV29-1 to TRBJ2-1; D ambiguous. This CDR3 contains 12 residues. Germline CDR1 reads SQVTM; CDR2 reads ANQGSEA. The V end was cut by 3 bases, the J end by 0 bases, with 3 bases between. Written as DNA, the CDR3 is TGCAGCGTTGACAGCTCCTACAATGAGCAGTTCTTC. Its translation: CSVDSSYNEQFF.

This clonotype was recorded at least ten times. The chain has TRBV29-1 and TRBJ2-1; 9 nucleotides agree with TRBD1. CDR1 is SQVTM and CDR2 is ANQGSEA in the germline V gene. CDR3 length: 14 amino acids. The V gene end was trimmed by 6 bases and the J gene end by 4 bases; junction bases not matched to a gene: 7. The DNA for the CDR3 is TGCAGCGTCGAGGGACAGGGACCTTACAATGAGCAGTTCTTC. It yields the protein CSVEGQGPYNEQFF.

This clonotype appeared many times. V is TRBV20-1 and J is TRBJ1-1, with 7 positions matching TRBD1. The CDR3 sequence is 12 residues long. Looked up from germline, CDR1 is DFQATT and CDR2 is SNEGSKA (reference sequence). The CDR3 DNA reads as TGCACCGCACAGGGGTCAGGCACTGAAGCTTTCTTT. This encodes CTAQGSGTEAFF.